This T cell receptor beta chain was found in a study of CD8 T cells in Susac syndrome. CDR3 length: 17 amino acids. CDR1 MNHEY and CDR2 SVGAGI come from the germline V gene. V lost 0 bases to trimming and J lost 7 bases; unmatched junction nucleotides: 14. Random hexamers primed reverse transcription of about 0.45 to 1 ug RNA. The immunoSEQ assay covered 54 Vbeta and 13 Jbeta segments for CDR3. TCRdb independently ran MiXCR on the immunoSEQ multiplex PCR reads; one entry per CDR3 protein. The data contain about 190,000 distinct CDR3 sequences, approximately 93% of them singletons. The source is a human donor in good health. Specimen: CD4+ T cells from PBMCs. V is TRBV6-5 and J is TRBJ2-7; 8 bases agree with TRBD1. CDR3 sequence: CASSYSVLRQGAEEQYF. The CDR3 DNA sequence: TGTGCCAGCAGTTACTCGGTCTTAAGGCAGGGGGCGGAGGAGCAGTACTTC.